This T cell receptor beta chain emerged from a study of CD8 T cells in Susac syndrome. RNA, at about 0.45 to 1 ug, was reverse transcribed with random hexamers. MiXCR, run by TCRdb on the immunoSEQ multiplex PCR reads, gives a single entry per CDR3 protein. Of 95,000 to 150,000 distinct CDR3 sequences in the sample, around 94% are singletons; the top ten hold over 0.07%. The TCR comes from a human donor in good health. Sequencing was done on a sample of CD4+ T cells from PBMCs.

CDR3 nucleotides: TGTGCCAGCACCACTCCCCTACGGGTGGGGGCCAACGTCCTGACTTTC. Its translation: CASTTPLRVGANVLTF. This chain links TRBV27 with TRBJ2-6, with unresolved D. CDR3 size: 16 residues. Germline lookup yields CDR1 MNHEY and CDR2 SMNVEV (reference sequence). V was clipped by 7 bases and J by 4 bases, with 17 bases between them.